This passage covers 15 T cell receptor beta chains from one sample sequenced in a study of OX40 agonist ivuxolimab in advanced cancers. Assay: immunoSEQ multiplex PCR; the TCRdb copy retains only in-frame clones and omits some. The sample has 46,000 or so clones; around 87% are singletons. Specimen: CD4+ or CD8+ T cells sorted from blood, collected in a trial of the OX40 agonist ivuxolimab. All receptors come from an adult with an advanced solid tumor such as melanoma, head and neck, liver or kidney cancer.

The chain carries TRBV10-3 and TRBJ2-2; possibly TRBD2 for D (5 bases). This CDR3 is built from 15 residues. The germline CDR1 and CDR2 sequences are ENHRY and SYGVKD. The V and J ends lost 8 bases and 5 bases respectively, with 18 bases between them. The CDR3 region has the DNA TGTGCCATCTCCAGTGAGGGTTACGAAACCGGGGAGCTGTTTTTT. Its translation: CAISSEGYETGELFF.

This chain links TRBV27 with TRBJ1-3; D is unclear. Germline V gives CDR1 MNHEY, CDR2 SMNVEV (reference sequence). V was shortened by 8 bases and J by 4 bases, with 6 bases between the two germline ends. The CDR3 is made up of 11 amino acids. This chain's CDR3 is CASGNGNTIYF. DNA of the CDR3: TGTGCCAGCGGAAACGGAAACACCATATATTTT.

This chain links TRBV27 with TRBJ2-1; 14 bases agree with TRBD2. V trimming: 5 bases; J trimming: 7 bases; junction bases outside the gene matches: 7. CDR1 and CDR2 from the germline V gene are MNHEY and SMNVEV (reference sequence). CDR3 length: 16 amino acids. Here the CDR3 reads CASSLRLAGGPNEQFF. As DNA, the CDR3 is TGTGCCAGCAGTCTTAGACTAGCGGGGGGGCCAAATGAGCAGTTCTTC.

CDR3: CASARGEYGYTF. CDR3 sequence (DNA): TGTGCCTCCGCGAGAGGGGAGTATGGCTACACCTTC. The chain combines TRBV30 with TRBJ1-2, with TRBD1 as a possible D gene (5 bases). The CDR3 consists of 12 residues. CDR1 GTSNPN and CDR2 SVGIG come from the germline V gene (reference sequence). V was pared by 7 bases and J by 5 bases, with 14 bases between.

This clone was found a few times. V gene TRBV29-1 combines with J gene TRBJ1-3; D is ambiguous. Germline values: CDR1 SQVTM, CDR2 ANQGSEA. V dropped 0 bases and J dropped 8 bases, with 8 bases sitting between them. The CDR3 has 12 residues. The CDR3 sequence is CSVEEPVDTIYF. The CDR3 DNA is TGCAGCGTTGAAGAACCAGTTGACACCATATATTTT.

This CDR3 reads CASKGTGYFDEQFF. DNA for the CDR3: TGTGCCAGTAAAGGGACAGGGTACTTCGATGAGCAGTTCTTC. The chain recombines TRBV19 with TRBJ2-1, with 9 bases that match TRBD1. J lost 8 bases, V lost 7 bases, and 9 bases had no gene match. CDR3 length: 14 amino acids. Germline assignment: CDR1 LNHDA and CDR2 SQIVND (reference sequence). The full variable domain, with the rest looked up from reference TRBV19 and TRBJ2-1, is DGGITQSPKYLFRKEGQNVTLSCEQNLNHDAMYWYRQDPGQGLRLIYYSQIVNDFQKGDIAEGYSVSREKKESFPLTVTSAQKNPTAFYLCASKGTGYFDEQFFGPGTRLTVL.

This rearrangement joins TRBV11-1 to TRBJ2-2; 11 nucleotides align to TRBD2. The V segment lost 4 bases and the J segment 2 bases; nucleotides outside the gene matches: 12. The length of the CDR3 is 19 residues. Germline V gives CDR1 SGHAT, CDR2 FQDESV (reference sequence). DNA for the CDR3: TGTGCCAGCAGCTCAACTAGCGGGAGTTTTTGGCTTAACACCGGGGAGCTGTTTTTT. Translated, it gives CASSSTSGSFWLNTGELFF.

V is TRBV29-1 and J is TRBJ1-2, with D possibly matching TRBD1 (6 bases). Germline CDR1 and CDR2: SQVTM and ANQGSEA. CDR3 length: 20 residues. Trimming removed 4 bases from V and 6 bases from J, with 36 bases in between. CDR3 DNA sequence: TGCAGCGTTGCCGGCCACGTGTTTGACACTACAGGGAAGGGGATTAATGGCTACACCTTC. Amino acids: CSVAGHVFDTTGKGINGYTF.

The rearrangement links TRBV7-9 to TRBJ2-1; 9 bases agree with TRBD1. The CDR3 length is 17 residues. Germline CDR1 and CDR2: SEHNR and FQNEAQ (reference sequence). Germline trimming cut 5 bases from V and 8 bases from J; bases unmatched to any gene: 16. CDR3 sequence (DNA): TGTGCCAGCAGCCCGAGGGCCGGGACAGGGCCGAACGATGAGCAGTTCTTC. This encodes CASSPRAGTGPNDEQFF. Filled out from reference TRBV7-9 and TRBJ2-1, the complete variable domain reads DTGVSQNPRHKITKRGQNVTFRCDPISEHNRLYWYRQTLGQGPEFLTYFQNEAQLEKSRLLSDRFSAERPKGSFSTLEIQRTEQGDSAMYLCASSPRAGTGPNDEQFFGPGTRLTVL.

V usage is TRBV7-6 and J usage is TRBJ2-1, with TRBD1 identical over 8 bases. The CDR3 runs 17 residues. V shed 5 bases and J 7 bases; nucleotides not matched to a gene: 16. Germline-derived CDR1 and CDR2 are SGHVS and FNYEAQ. DNA of the CDR3: TGTGCCAGCAGCAACCCCCGAGGACAGGGCGCGACGAATGAGCAGTTCTTC. Protein product: CASSNPRGQGATNEQFF.

This chain connects TRBV11-2 to TRBJ2-5, with D perhaps TRBD1 or TRBD2 (5 bases each). There are 14 residues in the CDR3. Per germline, CDR1 SGHAT and CDR2 FQNNGV. With 2 bases removed from V and 4 bases from J, the gap between germline ends came to 11 bases. The CDR3 protein is CASSLIGAGETQYF. In DNA form, the CDR3 reads TGTGCCAGCAGCTTAATTGGGGCGGGAGAGACCCAGTACTTC.

This chain uses TRBV7-9 with TRBJ2-1; D is perhaps TRBD2 (7 bases). V lost 5 bases and J 4 bases, leaving 15 bases between the germline ends. From germline, CDR1 is SEHNR and CDR2 FQNEAQ (reference sequence). The CDR3 has 15 amino acids. CDR3 in amino acids: CASSPGRGTYNEQFF. The CDR3 nucleotides are TGTGCCAGCAGCCCAGGGAGGGGGACTTACAATGAGCAGTTCTTC.

In DNA, the CDR3 is TGTGCCAGCAGTTGGGGGCCGAACACTGAAGCTTTCTTT. This gives the protein CASSWGPNTEAFF. This sequence joins TRBV6-5 and TRBJ1-1, with TRBD1 as a possible D gene (6 bases). CDR1 and CDR2 from the germline V gene are MNHEY and SVGAGI. The CDR3 contains 13 residues. Trimming stripped 4 bases from V and 1 base from J, with 7 bases between.

The chain employs TRBV29-1 and TRBJ1-2; 8 bases line up with TRBD1. The CDR3 totals 10 residues. J was trimmed by 13 bases and V by 5 bases; bases with no gene match: 6. Germline V CDR1 and CDR2: SQVTM, ANQGSEA. The CDR3 protein is CSVSDRAVTF. As DNA, the CDR3 is TGCAGCGTTTCGGACAGGGCGGTCACCTTC.

The chain's CDR3 is CASSETGPENEKLFF. DNA of the CDR3: TGTGCCAGCAGCGAAACCGGGCCAGAGAATGAAAAACTGTTTTTT. The rearrangement links TRBV7-8 to TRBJ1-4; D ambiguous. Germline V gene lookup returns CDR1 SGHVS and CDR2 FQNEAQ. There are 15 residues in the CDR3. Trimming took off 5 bases at V and 5 bases at J, with 15 bases between the two ends.